This record looks at one T cell receptor beta chain sequence and its context. Its antigen is unknown. This sample stems from a study of T cells after yellow fever vaccination. Broader study findings: FACS-sorted repertoires could harbor abundant contaminating bulk-population clonotypes. Most clones from primary vaccination resurfaced after the booster (about 96% CD4, less than 90% CD8).

Conversion of TCR transcripts into cDNA relied on 5'RACE template switching, which added a universal primer site and UMIs. TCRdb fed the 5' RACE reads into MiXCR, producing one record per CDR3 protein. The table lists hundreds of thousands of distinct CDR3 sequences, roughly 14% of them singletons. The ends lost 3 bases at V and 4 bases at J; junction bases unmatched: 6. Germline values: CDR1 DFQATT, CDR2 SNEGSKA (reference sequence). The CDR3 contains 15 residues. This clonotype originated in a man aged 25 to 45 who received the YFV17D yellow fever vaccine. Material: PBMCs, obtained on the day of the yellow fever booster vaccination. The J gene is TRBJ2-1, the V gene TRBV20-1, with 10 bases lining up with TRBD2. The CDR3 DNA reads as TGCAGTGCTAGGCTAAGCGGGAGGGCGTACAATGAGCAGTTCTTC. Protein product: CSARLSGRAYNEQFF.